One and the same sample provided the 26 T cell receptor beta chains below, sequenced in a study of graft-versus-host responses after intestinal transplantation (dated by TCRdb to the early 2020s). For these receptors, no antigen is known. Library preparation used the immunoSEQ multiplex PCR assay. Not all clones reach the TCRdb copy of this immuneACCESS table, which keeps in-frame sequences only. Checked studies attribute under half of the gap to unresolved V genes and leave the rest unexplained. The table for this sample lists some 130,000 clones; roughly 92% of them were counted only once. The biggest ten clones account for under 0.2% of the sample. The time point label on this specimen signifies: cells obtained before transplantation from donor or recipient. The sample consisted of unstimulated CD4+ T cells sorted from spleen or lymph node cells, taken before intestinal transplant. These receptors were obtained from a human donor who received an intestinal transplant.

The gene calls are TRBV4-2 and TRBJ2-3, with TRBD2 matching over 10 bases. With 4 bases clipped from V and 6 bases from J, the junction kept 10 bases outside the gene matches. CDR3 length: 16 amino acids. The germline V gene has CDR1 LGHNA and CDR2 YNFKEQ. The CDR3 DNA reads as TGTGCCAGCAGCCGGGAACTAGCGGGGCTATCGGATACGCAGTATTTT. Translated: CASSRELAGLSDTQYF.

The V call is TRBV5-1, the J call TRBJ2-1, with TRBD2 identical over 11 bases. The germline V gene encodes CDR1 SGHRS and CDR2 YFSETQ. This CDR3 is 17 amino acids long. Trimming at V came to 2 bases and at J to 4 bases, leaving 8 bases not matched to a gene. The CDR3 coding sequence is TGCGCCAGCAGCTTCGGCCTGCTAGCGGGGGGTTACAATGAGCAGTTCTTC. Translating it yields CASSFGLLAGGYNEQFF.

The chain has TRBV9 and TRBJ1-1; the D is unclear. The germline V and J ends were trimmed by 3 bases and 8 bases, with 2 bases remaining between them. The CDR3 extends over 9 amino acids. The germline gives CDR1 SGDLS, CDR2 YYNGEE. CDR3 DNA sequence: TGTGCCAGCAGCGGGGAAGCTTTCTTT. Translation gives CASSGEAFF.

V usage is TRBV19 and J usage is TRBJ1-2; D is unresolved. With 2 bases removed from V and 3 bases from J, the gap between germline ends came to 10 bases. The CDR3 length is 14 residues. From germline, CDR1 is LNHDA and CDR2 SQIVND (reference sequence). The CDR3 loop reads CASSIRHQDYGYTF. The CDR3 DNA reads as TGTGCCAGTAGTATAAGGCACCAGGACTATGGCTACACCTTC. The full variable domain, its missing parts supplied by reference TRBV19 and TRBJ1-2, is DGGITQSPKYLFRKEGQNVTLSCEQNLNHDAMYWYRQDPGQGLRLIYYSQIVNDFQKGDIAEGYSVSREKKESFPLTVTSAQKNPTAFYLCASSIRHQDYGYTFGSGTRLTVV.

Only one count was recorded for this clone. The J gene is TRBJ1-1, the V gene TRBV9, with D unclear. This CDR3 has 15 residues. V shed 0 bases and J shed 0 bases, with 9 bases lying between them. Germline assignment: CDR1 SGDLS and CDR2 YYNGEE. CDR3 region: CASSVVPGLNTEAFF. DNA of the CDR3: TGTGCCAGCAGCGTAGTTCCGGGATTGAACACTGAAGCTTTCTTT.

V is TRBV7-2 and J is TRBJ2-7, with a tentative D call TRBD1 (6 bases). The CDR3 spans 13 residues. The germline V gene has CDR1 SGHTA and CDR2 FQGNSA. Trimming took off 5 bases at V and 3 bases at J, with 11 bases between the two ends. DNA of the CDR3: TGTGCCAGCAGCACCCCGACAGGCTACGAGCAGTACTTC. Amino acids: CASSTPTGYEQYF.

The chain couples TRBV5-1 to TRBJ2-1; the D gene could be TRBD1 or TRBD2 (5 bases each). The germline V gene encodes CDR1 SGHRS and CDR2 YFSETQ. The CDR3 extends over 14 amino acids. V was pared by 5 bases and J by 6 bases, with 15 bases between. The CDR3 DNA follows: TGCGCCAGCAGAGCCCAAGATGGGGGCAATGAGCAGTTCTTC. Translated, it gives CASRAQDGGNEQFF.

This chain links TRBV7-7 with TRBJ2-2; the D gene is possibly TRBD1 (6 bases). Trimming took off 3 bases at V and 3 bases at J, with 17 bases between the two ends. The V gene's germline CDR1 is SSHAT and CDR2 FNYEAQ (reference sequence). This CDR3 is 17 amino acids long. CDR3 bases: TGTGCCAGCAGCTTGTTCCCGCAGGGGACCTACACCGGGGAGCTGTTTTTT. It translates to CASSLFPQGTYTGELFF. Filled out from reference TRBV7-7 and TRBJ2-2, the complete variable domain reads GAGVSQSPRYKVTKRGQDVTLRCDPISSHATLYWYQQALGQGPEFLTYFNYEAQPDKSGLPSDRFSAERPEGSISTLTIQRTEQRDSAMYRCASSLFPQGTYTGELFFGEGSRLTVL.

This sequence joins TRBV6-5 and TRBJ1-3; D unresolved. CDR3 length equals 14 residues. V was trimmed by 7 bases and J by 0 bases, leaving 10 bases between them. CDR1 and CDR2 (germline): MNHEY, SVGAGI. The DNA for the CDR3 is TGTGCCAGCAAATTCGATAGCTCTGGAAACACCATATATTTT. Amino acid sequence: CASKFDSSGNTIYF.

The chain joins TRBV12-5 to TRBJ2-5; 9 positions match TRBD1. The length of the CDR3 is 13 residues. CDR1 LGHNT and CDR2 FRNRAP come from the germline V gene. V was clipped by 4 bases and J by 5 bases; unmatched bases: 2. CDR3 amino acids: CASGSGTGETQYF. The CDR3 DNA sequence: TGTGCTAGTGGTTCCGGGACAGGGGAGACCCAGTACTTC.

V and J are TRBV5-1 and TRBJ1-4, with 11 bases identical to TRBD1. This CDR3 is 16 amino acids long. Per germline, CDR1 SGHRS and CDR2 YFSETQ. The V gene end was trimmed by 9 bases and the J gene end by 0 bases; junction bases not matched to a gene: 7. The CDR3 sequence: CANLRDRGSTNEKLFF. Here the CDR3 DNA reads TGCGCCAACCTCCGGGACAGGGGGTCAACTAATGAAAAACTGTTTTTT.

The genes are TRBV4-1 and TRBJ2-7; 10 bases are a match to TRBD1. Trimming removed 1 base from V and 10 bases from J; junction bases left unmatched: 19. This CDR3 spans 18 amino acids. Per the germline V gene, CDR1 is MGHRA and CDR2 is YSYEKL. The CDR3 bases are TGCGCCAGCAGCCAAGGGTCGGGAGCGACAGGGGGCGCGCAGCCACAGTACTTC. Amino acids: CASSQGSGATGGAQPQYF.

This clone was seen once. The chain has TRBV6-1 and TRBJ1-2; tentative D call: TRBD1 (6 bases). The V gene's germline CDR1 is MNHNS and CDR2 SASEGT. Trimming pared 6 bases from V and 3 bases from J, leaving 14 bases between. This CDR3 contains 14 residues. The CDR3 DNA follows: TGTGCCAGCAGCACGATACAGGGTGACTATGGCTACACCTTC. Translation gives CASSTIQGDYGYTF.

The chain joins TRBV2 to TRBJ1-1; TRBD1 matches 9 bases. The V segment lost 9 bases and the J segment 5 bases; nucleotides outside the gene matches: 13. The length of the CDR3 is 15 residues. Looked up from germline, CDR1 is SNHLY and CDR2 is FYNNEI. CDR3 sequence: CARVDRGTGGTEAFF. In DNA, the CDR3 is TGTGCCAGGGTCGACAGGGGGACCGGAGGAACTGAAGCTTTCTTT.

The sample holds a few counts of this clone. This sequence joins TRBV5-6 and TRBJ1-2; D unresolved. Per the germline V gene, CDR1 is SGHDT and CDR2 is YYEEEE. With 0 bases removed from V and 7 bases from J, the gap between germline ends came to 16 bases. This CDR3 has 15 amino acids. The CDR3 nucleotides read TGTGCCAGCAGCTTGGTGCCAGCCAGTTCGAGTGGCTACACCTTC. Translated, it gives CASSLVPASSSGYTF.

This clone was detected only once. The V gene is TRBV30, the J gene TRBJ2-3; D remains ambiguous. Germline-derived CDR1 and CDR2 are GTSNPN and SVGIG (reference sequence). Trimming removed 5 bases at V and 1 base at J, with 7 bases between. The CDR3 consists of 12 residues. In DNA form, the CDR3 reads TGTGCCTGGGCCGGTGGCACAGATACGCAGTATTTT. Protein: CAWAGGTDTQYF.

The V and J genes are TRBV5-4 and TRBJ1-1; D is unresolved. The germline V gene has CDR1 SGHNT and CDR2 YYREEE (reference sequence). The V end was cut by 9 bases, the J end by 0 bases, with 6 bases between. This CDR3 is built from 11 residues. CDR3 protein: CATSVNTEAFF. CDR3 nucleotides: TGTGCCACCTCGGTGAACACTGAAGCTTTCTTT.

The genes are TRBV6-5 and TRBJ1-1, with TRBD1 matching 7 bases. Germline V gene lookup returns CDR1 MNHEY and CDR2 SVGAGI. V lost 4 bases, J lost 0 bases, and 5 bases stayed unmatched. The CDR3 runs to 15 residues. The CDR3 reads CASSFLDRMNTEAFF. CDR3 DNA: TGTGCCAGCAGTTTTTTGGACAGGATGAACACTGAAGCTTTCTTT.

This clone was seen a single time. CDR3: CASSLGGAGYGYTF. As DNA, the CDR3 is TGTGCCAGCAGCTTAGGGGGCGCAGGCTATGGCTACACCTTC. The chain uses TRBV11-2 and TRBJ1-2; tentative D call: TRBD1 (5 bases). V was trimmed by 1 base and J by 4 bases, leaving 10 bases between them. Germline values: CDR1 SGHAT, CDR2 FQNNGV. The CDR3 covers 14 residues. The whole variable domain, remainder taken from reference TRBV11-2 and TRBJ1-2, is EAGVAQSPRYKIIEKRQSVAFWCNPISGHATLYWYQQILGQGPKLLIQFQNNGVVDDSQLPKDRFSAERLKGVDSTLKIQPAKLEDSAVYLCASSLGGAGYGYTFGSGTRLTVV.

V usage is TRBV19 and J usage is TRBJ2-1; no clear D. The CDR3 totals 15 residues. The germline V and J ends were trimmed by 2 bases and 5 bases, with 13 bases remaining between them. Germline values: CDR1 LNHDA, CDR2 SQIVND (reference sequence). The CDR3 loop reads CASSISLPINNEQFF. CDR3 nucleotide sequence: TGTGCCAGTAGTATATCCCTACCTATCAACAATGAGCAGTTCTTC. The whole variable domain, remainder taken from reference TRBV19 and TRBJ2-1, is DGGITQSPKYLFRKEGQNVTLSCEQNLNHDAMYWYRQDPGQGLRLIYYSQIVNDFQKGDIAEGYSVSREKKESFPLTVTSAQKNPTAFYLCASSISLPINNEQFFGPGTRLTVL.

This sequence joins TRBV13 and TRBJ2-7, with D hard to call. CDR1 PRHDT and CDR2 FYEKMQ come from the germline V gene (reference sequence). The CDR3 has 16 residues. V dropped 4 bases and J dropped 2 bases, with 18 bases sitting between them. The CDR3, as DNA: TGTGCCAGCAGCTCAACGTACCTCTCTCCGACCTACGAGCAGTACTTC. Translation: CASSSTYLSPTYEQYF.

This chain uses TRBV27 with TRBJ1-4; D is uncertain. CDR1 MNHEY and CDR2 SMNVEV come from the germline V gene (reference sequence). This CDR3 is 12 amino acids long. Between the trimmed V and J ends, which lost 3 bases and 8 bases, there was a span of 7 bases. CDR3 region: CASSFRGEKLFF. The DNA of the CDR3 is TGTGCCAGCAGTTTCCGAGGGGAAAAACTGTTTTTT.

The CDR3 loop is CASSPGLARGETQYF. The CDR3 bases are TGTGCCAGCAGCCCCGGACTAGCGAGGGGAGAGACCCAGTACTTC. The chain couples TRBV9 to TRBJ2-5; TRBD2 aligns across 9 bases. CDR1 is SGDLS and CDR2 is YYNGEE in the germline V gene. This CDR3 has 15 amino acids. V shed 4 bases and J 4 bases; nucleotides not matched to a gene: 8.

This sequence joins TRBV5-4 and TRBJ2-3; the D is unclear. CDR1 and CDR2 from the germline V gene are SGHNT and YYREEE (reference sequence). The CDR3 length is 15 residues. V lost 2 bases and J lost 8, with 18 bases in between. CDR3 sequence: CASSFIGRDLGTQYF. CDR3 coding DNA: TGTGCCAGCAGCTTCATAGGACGAGACCTAGGTACGCAGTATTTT.

The chain has TRBV29-1 and TRBJ1-2; tentative D call: TRBD1 (5 bases). Germline CDR1 is SQVTM and CDR2 is ANQGSEA. The CDR3 extends over 13 amino acids. V lost 7 bases to trimming and J lost 4 bases, with 16 bases between them. This CDR3 reads CSDNRREGYGYTF. For the CDR3, the DNA is TGCAGCGACAACCGCAGGGAGGGCTATGGCTACACCTTC.

The rearrangement joins TRBV6-6 to TRBJ1-2; 7 positions match TRBD1. CDR1 and CDR2 from the germline V gene are MNHNY and SVGAGI (reference sequence). The CDR3 loop spans 15 amino acids. Trimming at V came to 2 bases and at J to 5 bases, leaving 8 bases not matched to a gene. CDR3 DNA: TGTGCCAGCAGTTACCTGGGAGGGGGCGGTTATGGCTACACCTTC. Amino acids: CASSYLGGGGYGYTF.